Here is one TCR beta chain with its context. Its recognized antigen is unknown. Base quality data are lacking; no much larger clone is found one base away. This record comes from a study of CD8 T cells in ankylosing spondylitis (TCRdb year 2017). Concerning the study at large: T cell receptor beta repertoires were profiled in healthy donors and ankylosing spondylitis patients so that disease-linked TCR variants could be found. In total, the full study cohort was made up of 95 to 110 healthy donors and 25 or so ankylosing spondylitis patients. Peripheral blood was sampled, and synovial fluid was additionally collected from ankylosing spondylitis patients.

Sequencing instrument: Illumina HiSeq 2500. Quantitative 5'-RACE with molecular barcodes was used to prepare TCR beta libraries. Concerning the study's data processing: A new computational method based on a probabilistic model of VDJ rearrangement was used to identify disease-linked TCR variants. TCRdb reworked the public reads: Q25 trimming with fastp, MiXCR clone assembly, productive beta chains retained. CDR3 protein sequences are deduplicated, and each keeps its most common genes and DNA. The V and J calls were determined by TCRdb, not by the authors. Across this sample there are 350,000 to 450,000 distinct CDR3 sequences, with 20% seen only once. The top ten constitute over 10% of the sample. The study at large found these results: The disease-linked clones showed a CD8+ phenotype and occurred at relatively low frequencies in peripheral blood. The disease-linked clones were reported as significantly enriched in matched synovial fluid samples from ankylosing spondylitis patients. Blood from ankylosing spondylitis patients appeared to be characterized by a TCR beta motif composed of roughly eight highly homologous amino acid variants. Some motif variants were previously reported in synovial fluid and blood of reactive arthritis patients, suggesting common disease-initiation mechanisms.

V and J are truncated by 3 bases and 2 bases respectively, leaving an intervening sequence of 16 bases. Based on the germline V gene, the CDR1 and CDR2 sequences are MGHRA and YSYEKL. The CDR3 spans 17 residues, from the cysteine through the phenylalanine. Just the 51-base CDR3 DNA is kept, in frame starting at base 1. The TCR comes from a male donor with ankylosing spondylitis or in good health (not recorded which). Sequenced input: blood, either unsorted or a sorted T cell fraction (not recorded which). The chain couples TRBV4-1 to TRBJ2-2; 5 matching bases give a weak D call of TRBD1. The CDR3 here reads CASSHPGQGSNTGELFF. The nucleotide sequence is given as TGCGCCAGCAGCCACCCAGGTCAGGGAAGTAACACCGGGGAGCTGTTTTTT.